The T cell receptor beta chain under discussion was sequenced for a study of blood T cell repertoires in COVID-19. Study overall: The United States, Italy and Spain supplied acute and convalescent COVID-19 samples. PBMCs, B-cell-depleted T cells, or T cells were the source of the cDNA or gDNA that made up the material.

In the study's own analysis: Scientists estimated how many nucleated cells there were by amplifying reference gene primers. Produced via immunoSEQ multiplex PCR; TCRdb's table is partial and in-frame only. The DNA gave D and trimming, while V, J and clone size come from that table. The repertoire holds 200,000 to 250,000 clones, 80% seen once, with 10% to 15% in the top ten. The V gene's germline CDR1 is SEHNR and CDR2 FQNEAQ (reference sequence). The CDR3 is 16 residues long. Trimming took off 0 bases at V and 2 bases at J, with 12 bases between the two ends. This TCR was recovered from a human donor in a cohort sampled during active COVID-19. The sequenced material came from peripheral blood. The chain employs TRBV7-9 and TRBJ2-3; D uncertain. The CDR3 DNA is TGTGCCAGCAGCTTAGCCCCGACTGGAGACACAGATACGCAGTATTTT. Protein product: CASSLAPTGDTDTQYF.